Below, 2 T cell receptor beta chains from the same sample are listed, as sequenced in a study of CD8 T cells in ankylosing spondylitis. TCRdb processed the 5' RACE reads anew with MiXCR; each CDR3 protein has one entry. The table lists tens of thousands of distinct CDR3 sequences, around 25% of them singletons. Specimen: blood, either unsorted or a sorted T cell fraction (not recorded which). Source of these receptors: a male donor with ankylosing spondylitis or in good health (not recorded which).

This clonotype has just a few counts. The chain uses TRBV29-1 and TRBJ2-1; no clear D gene. Germline loops: CDR1 SQVTM, CDR2 ANQGSEA. This CDR3 is 13 amino acids long. With 3 bases removed from V and 0 bases from J, the gap between germline ends came to 6 bases. The chain's CDR3 is CSVDGSSYNEQFF. In DNA, the CDR3 is TGCAGCGTTGATGGAAGCTCCTACAATGAGCAGTTCTTC.

This clonotype was picked up a small number of times. The rearrangement links TRBV7-2 to TRBJ2-1; 11 bases are a match to TRBD2. This CDR3 is 14 amino acids long. Losses at the gene ends were 5 bases for V and 11 bases for J; bases not matched to a gene: 8. Looked up from germline, CDR1 is SGHTA and CDR2 is FQGNSA. CDR3 in amino acids: CASSPPGLAAQQFF. The CDR3 DNA sequence: TGTGCCAGCAGCCCCCCGGGACTAGCGGCACAGCAGTTCTTC.